The 8 T cell receptor beta chains reported below all come from one sample, sequenced in a study of CD8 T cells in ankylosing spondylitis. TCRdb ran MiXCR on the 5' RACE reads and lists one entry per CDR3 protein. In the table there are approximately 500,000 distinct CDR3 sequences, more than 9.5% of which are singletons. Study results and limitations: In ankylosing spondylitis blood, a motif of about 8 highly homologous TCR beta variants appeared characteristic.

Which antigens these TCRs recognize remains unknown. The sample taken for sequencing was blood, either unsorted or a sorted T cell fraction (not recorded which). Receptors originate from a male donor with ankylosing spondylitis.

This clonotype was counted ten times or more. The chain is built from TRBV12-3 or TRBV12-4 and TRBJ1-6, with 8 bases aligning to TRBD1. With 3 bases clipped from V and 9 bases from J, the junction kept 4 bases outside the gene matches. The CDR3 length is 14 residues. In DNA form, the CDR3 reads TGTGCCAGCAGTTTTCAGGGGGCTCTTTCACCCCTCCACTTT. This gives the protein CASSFQGALSPLHF.

Remarks on this clonotype: This may arise from a read error, as a much more abundant clone is one base away. As the CDR3 is not closed by the conserved phenylalanine or tryptophan, this likely results from a read error. The V gene is TRBV2, the J gene TRBJ1-1; no definite D call. The length of the CDR3 is 12 residues. Germline V CDR1 and CDR2: SNHLY, FYNNEI. V gave up 3 bases and J gave up 1 base, with 3 bases separating them. DNA of the CDR3: TGTGCCAGCAGTGAGGGGAACACTGAAGCTTTCCTT. Encoded protein: CASSEGNTEAFL.

The chain recombines TRBV7-6 with TRBJ2-7; TRBD2 matches at 15 bases. With V trimmed by 5 bases and J by 4 bases, 3 bases remained unmatched. Germline assignment: CDR1 SGHVS and CDR2 FNYEAQ. This CDR3 has 15 residues. The CDR3 DNA is TGTGCCAGCAGCGGGACTAGCGGGAGGACTTACGAGCAGTACTTC. It specifies CASSGTSGRTYEQYF.

This clonotype appeared a few times. J is TRBJ2-1 and V is TRBV7-8; TRBD2 agrees at 8 bases. The V and J ends lost 5 bases and 4 bases, in that order; junction bases with no gene match: 16. Germline CDR1 is SGHVS and CDR2 is FQNEAQ. This CDR3 contains 18 residues. The CDR3 DNA is TGTGCCAGCAGCGTAATGGCCCGGGGCGGGGGGCTTTACAATGAGCAGTTCTTC. It yields the protein CASSVMARGGGLYNEQFF. Full variable domain (remainder filled in from reference TRBV7-8 and TRBJ2-1): GAGVSQSPRYKVAKRGQDVALRCDPISGHVSLFWYQQALGQGPEFLTYFQNEAQLDKSGLPSDRFFAERPEGSVSTLKIQRTQQEDSAVYLCASSVMARGGGLYNEQFFGPGTRLTVL.

Ten or more counts support this clonotype. The chain combines TRBV12-3 or TRBV12-4 with TRBJ1-1; D call uncertain. V was shortened by 6 bases and J by 2 bases, with 10 bases between the two germline ends. This CDR3 contains 13 residues. The CDR3 DNA reads as TGTGCCAGCAGCTTAACAGAAAACACTGAAGCTTTCTTT. Amino acids: CASSLTENTEAFF.

The chain links TRBV5-5 to TRBJ2-7; possibly TRBD1 for D (5 bases). The CDR3 runs to 15 residues. Germline V lookup: CDR1 SGHKS, CDR2 YYEKEE (reference sequence). The V gene lost 4 bases and the J gene lost 2 bases, with 16 bases spanning the gap. The CDR3 DNA reads as TGTGCCAGCAGCCCGGACATATCACCTACCTACGAGCAGTACTTC. Translation: CASSPDISPTYEQYF. Together with reference TRBV5-5 and TRBJ2-7, the CDR3 gives the full variable domain: DAGVTQSPTHLIKTRGQQVTLRCSPISGHKSVSWYQQVLGQGPQFIFQYYEKEERGRGNFPDRFSARQFPNYSSELNVNALLLGDSALYLCASSPDISPTYEQYFGPGTRLTVT.

The V gene is TRBV4-2, the J gene TRBJ2-7, with a possible D match to TRBD1 (5 bases). Trimming shortened V by 0 bases and J by 2 bases, and 8 bases separated the two germline ends. The length of the CDR3 is 14 residues. The germline gives CDR1 LGHNA, CDR2 YNFKEQ. DNA for the CDR3: TGTGCCAGCAGCCAAGAGCAGGGTCCCTACGAGCAGTACTTC. Translating gives CASSQEQGPYEQYF.

The chain carries TRBV4-1 and TRBJ2-1, with a tentative D call TRBD1 (5 bases). The CDR3 is 15 amino acids. Germline V gene lookup returns CDR1 MGHRA and CDR2 YSYEKL. Between the trimmed V and J ends, which lost 2 bases and 3 bases, there was a span of 11 bases. In DNA form, the CDR3 reads TGCGCCAGCAGCCAAAGGGGCGCCGACTACAATGAGCAGTTCTTC. Its translation is CASSQRGADYNEQFF.